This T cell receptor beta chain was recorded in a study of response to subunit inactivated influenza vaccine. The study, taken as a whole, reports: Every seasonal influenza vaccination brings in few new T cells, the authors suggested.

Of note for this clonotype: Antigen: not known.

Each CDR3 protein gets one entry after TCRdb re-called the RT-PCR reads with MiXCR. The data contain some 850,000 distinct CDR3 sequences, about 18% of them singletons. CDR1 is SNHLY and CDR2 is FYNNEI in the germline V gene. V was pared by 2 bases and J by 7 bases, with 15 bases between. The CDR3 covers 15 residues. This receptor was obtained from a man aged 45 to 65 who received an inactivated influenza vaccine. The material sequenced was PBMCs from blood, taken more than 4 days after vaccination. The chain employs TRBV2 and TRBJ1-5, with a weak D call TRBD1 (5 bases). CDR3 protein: CASSEWIRGTQPQHF. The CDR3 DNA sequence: TGTGCCAGCAGTGAATGGATTAGGGGAACCCAGCCCCAGCATTTT.